This T cell receptor beta chain was identified during a study of technical replicates of blood from a handful of donors. Sequencing used immunoSEQ multiplex PCR; TCRdb keeps in-frame clones, though not all of them. The sample lists 50,000 to 70,000 clones; about nine tenths were seen once. Germline CDR1 reads SGHNT; CDR2 reads YYREEE (reference sequence). V shed 0 bases and J shed 3 bases, with 5 bases lying between them. The CDR3 covers 13 residues. The sequenced material came from PBMCs. The clonotype was recovered from a human donor in good health. Some clones in this sample may be carry-over from other donors' samples. The V and J genes are TRBV5-4 and TRBJ2-3; D uncertain. This chain's CDR3 is CASSLDSTDTQYF. The CDR3, as DNA: TGTGCCAGCAGCTTGGATAGTACAGATACGCAGTATTTT.